This TCR beta chain was obtained from a study of cytomegalovirus exposure and HLA in healthy donors. Study-level information: Both the 100 to 150 validation repertoires and the 600 to 700 first-cohort repertoires used the same platform, as reported by a later analysis. Study results and limitations: A few CMV-associated chains proved CMV antigen-specific in vitro. For most TCR sequences rarity was the rule, although some public TCRs occurred in many donors.

Deletions cut 3 bases from V and 3 bases from J, with 20 bases between. CDR1 is WNHNN, CDR2 SYGVQD, per germline (reference sequence). The CDR3 is made up of 17 amino acids. The sample holds one count of this clone. Its antigen is currently unknown. Only in-frame clones appear in the TCRdb table, and some are missing; sequencing was by immunoSEQ multiplex PCR. The data show 100,000 to 150,000 clones, roughly 95% seen once. This chain links TRBV10-1 with TRBJ1-2; D call uncertain. Sequencing input: PBMCs. The receptor's source is a man between 18 and 35 years old in good health and CMV-seronegative. CDR3 DNA sequence: TGCGCCAGCAGTGACCATGGATTTCGGAGCGTCGACTATGGCTACACCTTC. Amino acids: CASSDHGFRSVDYGYTF.